This TCR beta chain derives from a study of blood T cell repertoires in COVID-19. Study context: The United States, Italy and Spain were the sources of the acute and convalescent COVID-19 samples. T cells, B-cell-depleted T cells, or PBMCs provided the cDNA or gDNA that served as material.

This clone was observed a few times. Participants were aged about 18 to 100 years from around 25 US areas. The ends were cut back, 4 bases at V and 4 bases at J, with 7 bases in the middle. Germline V CDR1 and CDR2: SNHLY, FYNNEI. The CDR3 totals 12 residues. Authors' methods: Reference gene primer amplification gave nucleated cell count estimates. Assay: immunoSEQ multiplex PCR; the TCRdb copy retains only in-frame clones and omits some. The D gene and trimming were derived from the DNA, and the V and J assignments and clone size from that table. This table holds around 420,000 clones, 70% to 90% found once.

The specimen sequenced was PBMCs or T cells enriched from blood (not recorded which). This sequence originates from a woman in her 40s with acute COVID-19. The chain uses TRBV2 and TRBJ1-1, with a tentative D call TRBD1 (5 bases). The CDR3 loop is CASSGGGTEAFF. CDR3 sequence (DNA): TGTGCCAGCAGTGGGGGGGGCACTGAAGCTTTCTTT.